The 7 T cell receptor beta chains in this list originate from one sample, sequenced in a study of blood T cells in healthy people across ages. Using a J-beta primer mix together with a sample-barcoded 5' primer, a second PCR was run for about 6 to 11 cycles. TCRdb passed the 5' RACE reads through MiXCR, listing each CDR3 protein once. The sample lists some 860,000 distinct CDR3 sequences; roughly three fifths were seen once. Sequences were obtained from blood. The source of these receptors is a man aged 35 to 55 in good health.

This chain uses TRBV5-1 with TRBJ1-4; TRBD1 aligns across 7 bases. This CDR3 is built from 14 residues. Germline CDR1 reads SGHRS; CDR2 reads YFSETQ. The V and J ends lost 6 bases and 0 bases, in that order; junction bases with no gene match: 2. The CDR3 DNA is TGCGCCAGCACCGACAGGGCAACTAATGAAAAACTGTTTTTT. The encoded protein is CASTDRATNEKLFF.

With regard to this clonotype: Mismatch with germline at one junction end may stem from a read error. The chain carries TRBV10-3 and TRBJ2-1; 13 bases are shared with TRBD2. Germline V gene lookup returns CDR1 ENHRY and CDR2 SYGVKD. The CDR3 is 14 amino acids. The CDR3 reads CAITGLAGENERFF. The CDR3 nucleotides read TGTGCCATCACAGGACTAGCGGGGGAAAATGAGCGGTTCTTC.

This chain uses TRBV20-1 with TRBJ2-1, with 11 bases lining up with TRBD2. This CDR3 has 15 amino acids. V lost 6 bases to trimming and J lost 9 bases; unmatched junction nucleotides: 13. CDR1 and CDR2 (germline): DFQATT, SNEGSKA (reference sequence). The CDR3 DNA sequence: TGCAGTGCCACTATACTAGCGGGAGAATTCGGTGAGCAGTTCTTC. Encoded protein: CSATILAGEFGEQFF.

The chain is built from TRBV10-1 and TRBJ1-2, with D uncertain. Germline CDR1 and CDR2: WNHNN and SYGVQD (reference sequence). Trimming pared 3 bases from V and 6 bases from J, leaving 14 bases between. This CDR3 comprises 14 residues. The CDR3 protein is CASSDNSMMDGYTF. The CDR3 region has the DNA TGCGCCAGCAGTGATAACAGTATGATGGATGGCTACACCTTC.

The rearrangement joins TRBV28 to TRBJ2-4, with D perhaps matching TRBD1 (6 bases). The V end lost 6 bases, the J end lost 4 bases, and 10 bases lay between the germline ends. The CDR3 is 13 residues long. Germline V gene data show CDR1 as MDHEN and CDR2 as SYDVKM. CDR3 bases: TGTGCCAGCAGATTGGACAGTAAAAACATTCAGTACTTC. Its protein is CASRLDSKNIQYF.

The chain combines TRBV9 with TRBJ1-2; D gene uncertain. V was cut by 5 bases and J by 0 bases, with 14 bases left in between. Germline V gene data show CDR1 as SGDLS and CDR2 as YYNGEE. There are 15 residues in the CDR3. The CDR3 sequence: CASSPRGSSNYGYTF. The CDR3, as DNA: TGTGCCAGCAGTCCCCGCGGGAGTTCTAACTATGGCTACACCTTC.

This chain joins TRBV27 and TRBJ1-1; D is uncertain. The V gene's germline CDR1 is MNHEY and CDR2 SMNVEV (reference sequence). V lost 6 bases and J lost 4, with 12 bases in between. The CDR3 sequence is 13 residues long. For the CDR3, the DNA is TGTGCCAGCAGCAAGGGTTGGGGCACTGAAGCTTTCTTT. It codes for CASSKGWGTEAFF.